These 27 T cell receptor beta chains were sequenced from one sample in a study of blood T cell repertoires in COVID-19. TCRdb keeps only in-frame clones here, not all; method: immunoSEQ multiplex PCR. The data contain about 50,000 clones, about 80% of them singletons. The sequenced sample was peripheral blood. The receptors come from a man in his sixties or seventies with active COVID-19.

The chain carries TRBV5-1 and TRBJ2-7; tentatively, D is TRBD2 (5 bases). Trimming stripped 0 bases from V and 6 bases from J, with 13 bases between. The CDR3 sequence is 14 residues long. Per the germline V gene, CDR1 is SGHRS and CDR2 is YFSETQ. CDR3 residues: CASSLGGPLLEQYF. CDR3 bases: TGCGCCAGCAGCTTGGGCGGGCCCCTCCTCGAGCAGTACTTC.

This chain uses TRBV12-3 or TRBV12-4 with TRBJ1-2; tentative D call: TRBD1 (6 bases). V shed 5 bases and J shed 5 bases, with 12 bases lying between them. CDR3 length: 13 amino acids. The CDR3 loop reads CASSGRGRYGYTF. The DNA of the CDR3 is TGTGCCAGCAGTGGCAGGGGAAGGTATGGCTACACCTTC.

This chain joins TRBV23-1 and TRBJ2-7, with 8 positions matching TRBD1. TRBV23-1 counts as an open reading frame of uncertain function. The CDR3 runs to 15 residues. V gave up 4 bases and J gave up 0 bases; unmatched junction bases: 5. CDR3 DNA: TGCGCCAGCAGTCCGGGACAGGATAGCTCCTACGAGCAGTACTTC. This sequence encodes CASSPGQDSSYEQYF.

This clone was recorded once. The gene calls are TRBV19 and TRBJ1-2; a weak D match, TRBD1 (6 bases). This CDR3 is 15 amino acids long. CDR1 is LNHDA and CDR2 is SQIVND in the germline V gene (reference sequence). Trimming stripped 5 bases from V and 7 bases from J, with 20 bases between. The CDR3 nucleotides read TGTGCCAGTAGTGTTCCGGGACAAGGTATCTCTGGCTACACCTTC. Its protein is CASSVPGQGISGYTF.

This clone was found a few times. The chain has TRBV7-2 and TRBJ1-2; D not certain. CDR1 and CDR2 (germline): SGHTA, FQGNSA. The CDR3 runs to 17 residues. Trimming took off 0 bases at V and 0 bases at J, with 14 bases between the two ends. The CDR3 nucleotides are TGTGCCAGCAGCTTAGCGAGCGGGCCGTTAGCTAACTATGGCTACACCTTC. Its translation: CASSLASGPLANYGYTF.

The rearrangement links TRBV27 to TRBJ1-6, with D possibly being TRBD1 (5 bases). Trimming pared 2 bases from V and 7 bases from J, leaving 15 bases between. The CDR3 has 16 amino acids. The germline V gene encodes CDR1 MNHEY and CDR2 SMNVEV (reference sequence). CDR3 sequence: CASSLRRDSGNSPLHF. The CDR3 nucleotides read TGTGCCAGCAGTTTAAGGAGGGACTCGGGGAATTCACCCCTCCACTTT.

The chain has TRBV21-1 and TRBJ1-1. TRBV21-1 is a recognized pseudogene. The CDR3 length is 15 residues. This CDR3 reads CASSKEISLRSEAFF. The CDR3, as DNA: TGTGCCAGCAGCAAAGAAATAAGCCTACGGAGTGAAGCTTTCTTT.

The chain carries TRBV2 and TRBJ1-4; TRBD1 agrees at 9 bases. From germline, CDR1 is SNHLY and CDR2 FYNNEI. The CDR3 has 16 residues. Trimming took 6 bases from V and 8 from J; bases not matched to a gene: 13. The CDR3 region is CASRTTTGGSGEKLFF. The CDR3 coding sequence is TGTGCCAGCAGGACTACCACAGGGGGCTCGGGGGAAAAACTGTTTTTT.

The rearrangement uses TRBV4-1 and TRBJ2-5, with 10 nucleotides matching TRBD2. This CDR3 region has 15 residues. Germline CDR1 reads MGHRA; CDR2 reads YSYEKL. J was trimmed by 2 bases and V by 4 bases; bases with no gene match: 4. The chain's CDR3 is CASSLSGGSQETQYF. The CDR3 bases are TGCGCCAGCAGCCTTAGCGGGGGGTCACAAGAGACCCAGTACTTC.

The chain carries TRBV9 and TRBJ1-3; 7 bases match TRBD1. V shed 1 base, J shed 0 bases, and the junction held 7 bases outside the gene matches. The germline V gene has CDR1 SGDLS and CDR2 YYNGEE. The CDR3 has 17 residues. CDR3 DNA: TGTGCCAGCAGCGTAACCTCAGGGGGGCTCTCTGGAAACACCATATATTTT. Translated, it gives CASSVTSGGLSGNTIYF.

This clone was picked up one time. CDR3: CASSLPYRAGYTF. The CDR3 DNA sequence: TGTGCCAGCAGTTTACCCTACAGGGCTGGCTACACCTTC. The chain uses TRBV28 and TRBJ1-2; tentative D call: TRBD1 (6 bases). V lost 2 bases and J lost 7, with 11 bases in between. Germline assignment: CDR1 MDHEN and CDR2 SYDVKM. CDR3 length: 13 amino acids.

The V and J genes are TRBV6-1 and TRBJ2-7; D might be TRBD1 (6 bases). CDR3 length equals 14 residues. CDR1 is MNHNS, CDR2 SASEGT, per germline. V was shortened by 3 bases and J by 0 bases, with 9 bases between the two germline ends. Here the CDR3 DNA reads TGTGCCAGCAGTGAGGACAGTAGCTCCTACGAGCAGTACTTC. Translating gives CASSEDSSSYEQYF.

The rearrangement uses TRBV4-1 and TRBJ2-7; 7 bases are a match to TRBD1. With 3 bases clipped from V and 4 bases from J, the junction kept 9 bases outside the gene matches. The CDR3 loop spans 15 amino acids. Germline V lookup: CDR1 MGHRA, CDR2 YSYEKL. CDR3 in amino acids: CASSQDRIGGYEQYF. The CDR3 DNA follows: TGCGCCAGCAGCCAGGACAGGATCGGAGGATACGAGCAGTACTTC.

This chain uses TRBV9 with TRBJ2-1, with TRBD2 matching over 12 bases. Germline V gene lookup returns CDR1 SGDLS and CDR2 YYNGEE. With V trimmed by 1 base and J by 8 bases, 1 base remained unmatched. CDR3 length equals 14 residues. The CDR3: CASSVLAGGYEQFF. CDR3 sequence (DNA): TGTGCCAGCAGCGTACTAGCGGGGGGGTATGAGCAGTTCTTC.

The chain recombines TRBV5-1 with TRBJ1-5; D gene uncertain. This CDR3 is built from 14 residues. V was clipped by 0 bases and J by 5 bases, with 9 bases between them. Germline CDR1 and CDR2: SGHRS and YFSETQ. The CDR3 spells CASSLGTPDQPQHF. CDR3 DNA: TGCGCCAGCAGCTTGGGGACTCCTGATCAGCCCCAGCATTTT.

In this sample, this clone turned up a few times. CDR3 nucleotides: TGCGCCAGCAGCCAAAGACTAGCGGGGGAGCTGTTTTTT. Amino acids: CASSQRLAGELFF. The V gene is TRBV4-3, the J gene TRBJ2-2; 8 bases map to TRBD2. V gave up 2 bases and J gave up 8 bases; unmatched junction bases: 1. Germline V gene data show CDR1 as LGHNA and CDR2 as YSLEER. The CDR3 spans 13 residues.

This CDR3 is CASSFRDTSTGELFF. The CDR3 DNA reads TGTGCCAGCAGCTTCCGGGACACTAGCACCGGGGAGCTGTTTTTT. This sequence joins TRBV9 and TRBJ2-2, with D possibly TRBD1 on 6 matching bases. Per germline, CDR1 SGDLS and CDR2 YYNGEE. The germline V and J ends were trimmed by 4 bases and 4 bases, with 14 bases remaining between them. The length of the CDR3 is 15 residues.

The rearrangement uses TRBV24-1 and TRBJ2-1, with D possibly being TRBD1 (5 bases). The CDR3 has 13 amino acids. Germline V lookup: CDR1 KGHDR, CDR2 SFDVKD. V gave up 5 bases and J gave up 7 bases, with 11 bases separating them. CDR3 in DNA: TGTGCCACCAGTGGGGCAGGGATAAATGAGCAGTTCTTC. Translation gives CATSGAGINEQFF.

This sequence joins TRBV9 and TRBJ2-7, with 14 bases fitting TRBD2. V was pared by 0 bases and J by 4 bases, with 3 bases of the junction left unmatched. Germline CDR1 is SGDLS and CDR2 is YYNGEE. The CDR3 has 16 residues. The CDR3 loop reads CASSVEGTSGGYEQYF. DNA for the CDR3: TGTGCCAGCAGCGTAGAAGGGACTAGCGGGGGTTACGAGCAGTACTTC.

DNA for the CDR3: TGTGCCAGCAGCCAAGATTTCGGCAGGGGGCCCGACTCCTACAATGAGCAGTTCTTC. This encodes CASSQDFGRGPDSYNEQFF. This chain uses TRBV14 with TRBJ2-1; 8 bases line up with TRBD1. Germline CDR1 and CDR2: SGHDN and FVKESK. With 0 bases clipped from V and 0 bases from J, the junction kept 10 bases outside the gene matches. CDR3 length equals 19 residues.

The rearrangement links TRBV11-2 to TRBJ2-5, with TRBD2 as a possible D gene (6 bases). Trimming stripped 4 bases from V and 4 bases from J, with 16 bases between. Germline V gene sequence: CDR1 SGHAT, CDR2 FQNNGV. This CDR3 spans 15 amino acids. The CDR3 loop is CASSWTGGIGETQYF. DNA of the CDR3: TGTGCCAGCAGCTGGACGGGCGGGATAGGAGAGACCCAGTACTTC.

CDR3 DNA sequence: TGTGCCAGCAGCCGGGACAGGTCCTATGGCTACACCTTC. Amino acids: CASSRDRSYGYTF. The gene calls are TRBV7-9 and TRBJ1-2, with 8 bases identical to TRBD1. The CDR3 runs 13 residues. V trimming: 5 bases; J trimming: 4 bases; junction bases outside the gene matches: 3. Germline V gene data show CDR1 as SEHNR and CDR2 as FQNEAQ (reference sequence).

This rearrangement joins TRBV13 to TRBJ1-1; the match to TRBD1 covers 9 bases. V lost 5 bases, J lost 4 bases, and 8 bases stayed unmatched. This CDR3 is built from 15 residues. Looked up from germline, CDR1 is PRHDT and CDR2 is FYEKMQ (reference sequence). CDR3 sequence (DNA): TGTGCCAGCAGCGTTCTACAGGGGGCGAGCACTGAAGCTTTCTTT. This translates into CASSVLQGASTEAFF.

V and J are TRBV2 and TRBJ1-5; TRBD1 might be the D (5 bases). The CDR3 contains 14 residues. Trimming removed 8 bases at V and 1 base at J, with 12 bases between. Germline assignment: CDR1 SNHLY and CDR2 FYNNEI. DNA of the CDR3: TGTGCCAGCGCTTATGGGGGGAGCAATCAGCCCCAGCATTTT. This gives the protein CASAYGGSNQPQHF.

The gene calls are TRBV14 and TRBJ2-3, with D hard to call. CDR3 size: 17 residues. Looked up from germline, CDR1 is SGHDN and CDR2 is FVKESK. Between the trimmed V and J ends, which lost 1 base and 1 base, there was a span of 15 bases. CDR3 residues: CASSQVETHRGTDTQYF. Here the CDR3 DNA reads TGTGCCAGCAGCCAAGTAGAGACTCATCGGGGCACAGATACGCAGTATTTT. Full variable domain (outside the CDR3, taken from reference TRBV14 and TRBJ2-3): EAGVTQFPSHSVIEKGQTVTLRCDPISGHDNLYWYRRVMGKEIKFLLHFVKESKQDESGMPNNRFLAERTGGTYSTLKVQPAELEDSGVYFCASSQVETHRGTDTQYFGPGTRLTVL.

V usage is TRBV5-4 and J usage is TRBJ2-1, with TRBD2 matching 10 bases. Germline V gene sequence: CDR1 SGHNT, CDR2 YYREEE (reference sequence). This CDR3 is built from 15 residues. Trimming removed 4 bases from V and 2 bases from J; junction bases left unmatched: 3. CDR3 nucleotide sequence: TGTGCCAGCAGCACGGGGACTAGCGCCTACAATGAGCAGTTCTTC. Protein product: CASSTGTSAYNEQFF. The full variable domain, rest sourced from reference TRBV5-4 and TRBJ2-1, is ETGVTQSPTHLIKTRGQQVTLRCSSQSGHNTVSWYQQALGQGPQFIFQYYREEENGRGNFPPRFSGLQFPNYSSELNVNALELDDSALYLCASSTGTSAYNEQFFGPGTRLTVL.

The rearrangement links TRBV6-2 or TRBV6-3 to TRBJ2-1; 9 nucleotides match TRBD1. V was clipped by 2 bases and J by 5 bases; unmatched bases: 4. CDR3 size: 15 residues. Germline CDR1 and CDR2: MNHEY and SVGEGT. The CDR3 coding sequence is TGTGCCAGCAGTTACATGGGACAGGGAAACAATGAGCAGTTCTTC. Protein sequence: CASSYMGQGNNEQFF.